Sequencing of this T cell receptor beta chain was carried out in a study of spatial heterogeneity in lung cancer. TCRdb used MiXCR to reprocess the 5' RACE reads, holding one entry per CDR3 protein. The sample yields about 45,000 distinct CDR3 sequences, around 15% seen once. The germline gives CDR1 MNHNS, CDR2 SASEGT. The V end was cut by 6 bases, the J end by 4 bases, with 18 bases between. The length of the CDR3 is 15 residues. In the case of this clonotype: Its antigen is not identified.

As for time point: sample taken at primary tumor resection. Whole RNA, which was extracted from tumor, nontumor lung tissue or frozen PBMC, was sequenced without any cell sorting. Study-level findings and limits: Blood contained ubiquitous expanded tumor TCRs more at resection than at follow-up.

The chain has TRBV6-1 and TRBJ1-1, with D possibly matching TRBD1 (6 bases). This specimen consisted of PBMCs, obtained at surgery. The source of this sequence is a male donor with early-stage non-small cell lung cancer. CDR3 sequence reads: CASSPRGTSGTEAFF. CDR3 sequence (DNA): TGTGCCAGCAGCCCCCGGGGGACATCAGGCACTGAAGCTTTCTTT.